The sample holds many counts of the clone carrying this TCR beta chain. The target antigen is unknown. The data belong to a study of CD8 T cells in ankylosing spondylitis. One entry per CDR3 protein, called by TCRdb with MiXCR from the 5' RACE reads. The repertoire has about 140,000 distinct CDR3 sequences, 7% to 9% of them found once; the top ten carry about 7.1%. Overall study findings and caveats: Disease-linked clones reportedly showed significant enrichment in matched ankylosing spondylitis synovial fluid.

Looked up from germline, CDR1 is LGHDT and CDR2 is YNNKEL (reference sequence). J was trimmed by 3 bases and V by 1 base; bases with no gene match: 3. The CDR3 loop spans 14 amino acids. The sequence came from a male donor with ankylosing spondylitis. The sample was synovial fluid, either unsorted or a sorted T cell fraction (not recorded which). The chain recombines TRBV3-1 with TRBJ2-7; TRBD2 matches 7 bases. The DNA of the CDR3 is TGTGCCAGCAGCCAAGGCGGGAGCGACTACGAGCAGTACTTC. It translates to CASSQGGSDYEQYF.